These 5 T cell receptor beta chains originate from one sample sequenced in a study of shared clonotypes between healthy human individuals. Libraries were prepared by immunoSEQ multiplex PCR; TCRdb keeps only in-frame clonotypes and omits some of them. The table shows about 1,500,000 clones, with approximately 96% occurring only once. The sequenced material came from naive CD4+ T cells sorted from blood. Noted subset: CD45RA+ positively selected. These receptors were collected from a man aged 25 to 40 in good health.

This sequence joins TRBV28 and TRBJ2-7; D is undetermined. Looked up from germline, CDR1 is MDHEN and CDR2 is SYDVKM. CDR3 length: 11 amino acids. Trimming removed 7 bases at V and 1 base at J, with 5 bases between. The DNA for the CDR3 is TGTGCCAGCACCCAGTCCTACGAGCAGTACTTC. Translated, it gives CASTQSYEQYF.

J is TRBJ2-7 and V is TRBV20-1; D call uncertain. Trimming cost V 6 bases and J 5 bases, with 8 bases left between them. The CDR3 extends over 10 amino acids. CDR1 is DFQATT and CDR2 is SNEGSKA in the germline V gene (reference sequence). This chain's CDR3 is CSAYDNEQYF. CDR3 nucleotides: TGCAGTGCCTATGACAACGAGCAGTACTTC.

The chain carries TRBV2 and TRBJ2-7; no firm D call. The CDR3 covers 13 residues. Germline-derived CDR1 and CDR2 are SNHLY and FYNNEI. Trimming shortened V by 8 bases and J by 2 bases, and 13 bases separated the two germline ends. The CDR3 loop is CASYPGPTYEQYF. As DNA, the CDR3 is TGTGCCAGCTACCCGGGTCCCACCTACGAGCAGTACTTC.

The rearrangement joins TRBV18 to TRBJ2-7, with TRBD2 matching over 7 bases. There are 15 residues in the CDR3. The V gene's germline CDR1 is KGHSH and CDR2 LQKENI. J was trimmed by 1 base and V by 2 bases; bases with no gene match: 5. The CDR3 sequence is CASSPREGRSYEQYF. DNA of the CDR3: TGTGCCAGCTCACCAAGGGAGGGTAGGTCCTACGAGCAGTACTTC.

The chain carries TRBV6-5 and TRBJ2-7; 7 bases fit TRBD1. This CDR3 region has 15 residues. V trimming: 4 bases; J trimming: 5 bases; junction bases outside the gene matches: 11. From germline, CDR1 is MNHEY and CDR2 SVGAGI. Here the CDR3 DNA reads TGTGCCAGCAGTTCCCCCGGGACAGCAGTTCACGAGCAGTACTTC. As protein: CASSSPGTAVHEQYF.